A single TCR beta chain is shown here with its context. This specimen comes from a study of T cell changes during pregnancy in multiple sclerosis. Here immunoSEQ multiplex PCR was the method, and the copy in TCRdb shows in-frame clones only, minus some. Among about 45,000 clones, 85% to 90% were seen once, and the ten largest hold about 2%. Germline CDR1 MDHEN, CDR2 SYDVKM. The CDR3 sequence is 11 residues long. The V end lost 9 bases, the J end lost 0 bases, and 5 bases lay between the germline ends. This chain connects TRBV28 to TRBJ1-1; no clear D. This material consisted of peripheral blood, taken in the first trimester of pregnancy. The origin of this receptor is a female donor with multiple sclerosis, enrolled in a pregnancy study. CDR3 loop: CASFLNTEAFF. The CDR3 DNA sequence: TGTGCCAGTTTCTTGAACACTGAAGCTTTCTTT.